A selection of T cell receptor beta chains follows, all from one sample in a study of response to subunit inactivated influenza vaccine. Each CDR3 protein gets one entry after TCRdb re-called the RT-PCR reads with MiXCR. The data show around 760,000 distinct CDR3 sequences, approximately 15% seen once. The input for sequencing was PBMCs from blood, taken approximately 15 days before vaccination. The receptors come from a man aged 50-59 years who received an inactivated influenza vaccine. The CDR3 runs from the conserved cysteine through the conserved F or W. D genes are given only for firm matches. Clone size is given for some rows only: seen once, a few or many times, or a class if the clone is expanded.

j_call d_call clone_size v_call cdr3_length cdr3_aa cdr3_nt
TRBJ2-2 - - TRBV12-3/TRBV12-4 13 CASSFSMAGELFF TGTGCCAGCAGTTTCTCGATGGCCGGGGAGCTGTTTTTT
TRBJ2-3 - - TRBV6-1 14 CASQRGWERDTQYF TGTGCCAGTCAGAGGGGGTGGGAAAGAGATACGCAGTATTTT
TRBJ2-1 TRBD2 few TRBV20-1 17 CSARARDLAGNYNEQFF TGCAGTGCTAGAGCCCGCGACCTAGCGGGAAATTACAATGAGCAGTTCTTC
TRBJ2-5 - few TRBV5-1 14 CASTQDSSQETQYF TGCGCCAGCACTCAAGATTCCAGTCAAGAGACCCAGTACTTC
TRBJ2-7 - - TRBV10-2 14 CASSDGQANYEQYF TGCGCCAGCAGTGACGGCCAGGCCAACTACGAGCAGTACTTC
TRBJ2-3 TRBD2 - TRBV11-2 16 CASSWARLAGTDTQYF TGTGCCAGCTCATGGGCCCGACTAGCGGGGACAGATACGCAGTATTTT
TRBJ2-5 - once TRBV11-2 17 CASSLGLWGLAQETQYF TGTGCCAGCAGCTTAGGTCTGTGGGGGCTGGCGCAAGAGACCCAGTACTTC
TRBJ2-1 TRBD2 - TRBV9 15 CASSVSAGVYNEQFF TGTGCCAGCAGCGTATCAGCGGGAGTGTACAATGAGCAGTTCTTC
TRBJ1-1 - many TRBV11-2 12 CASSLGGYEAFF TGTGCCAGCAGCTTGGGGGGATATGAAGCTTTCTTT
TRBJ2-1 TRBD2 - TRBV6-2/TRBV6-3 14 CASSYSREGNEQFF TGTGCCAGCAGTTACTCCCGGGAGGGGAATGAGCAGTTCTTC
TRBJ2-7 TRBD1 many TRBV6-2/TRBV6-3 15 CASTLTGQAAYEQYF TGTGCCAGCACGCTAACTGGACAGGCAGCCTACGAGCAGTACTTC
TRBJ2-7 TRBD1 many TRBV29-1 13 CSALGTGSYEQYF TGCAGCGCTTTAGGGACAGGGTCCTACGAGCAGTACTTC
TRBJ2-1 TRBD2 - TRBV15 16 CATSRDRPSGNNEQFF TGTGCCACCAGCAGAGATAGGCCTAGCGGTAACAATGAGCAGTTCTTC
TRBJ2-5 - - TRBV29-1 11 CSVSGMETQYF TGCAGCGTTTCAGGGATGGAGACCCAGTACTTC
TRBJ1-6 - - TRBV27 12 CASRGVNSPLHF TGTGCCAGCAGGGGAGTTAATTCACCCCTCCACTTT
TRBJ1-2 TRBD1 many TRBV28 16 CASSLFSPGQGYGYTF TGTGCCAGCAGTTTATTCTCCCCGGGACAGGGGTATGGCTACACCTTC
TRBJ2-5 - few TRBV5-1 16 CASSGGFLGSQETQYF TGCGCCAGCAGCGGGGGTTTCTTGGGGTCCCAAGAGACCCAGTACTTC
TRBJ1-1 - few TRBV2 13 CASSALGGTEAFF TGTGCCAGCAGCGCATTAGGGGGGACTGAAGCTTTCTTT
TRBJ2-1 TRBD1 - TRBV7-8 17 CASRENGQGAFYNEQFF TGTGCCAGCAGGGAAAACGGACAGGGGGCGTTTTACAATGAGCAGTTCTTC
TRBJ1-1 - - TRBV20-1 13 CSARWGAATEAFF TGCAGTGCTAGGTGGGGGGCGGCCACTGAAGCTTTCTTT
TRBJ2-2 TRBD1 many TRBV11-2 16 CASSSIRDRLTGELFF TGTGCCAGCAGCTCCATCCGGGACAGGCTCACCGGGGAGCTGTTTTTT
TRBJ2-2 TRBD2 - TRBV14 14 CASSQGGSTGELFF TGTGCCAGCAGCCAGGGAGGGAGCACCGGGGAGCTGTTTTTT
TRBJ2-1 - few TRBV7-9 13 CASSLGIDNEQFF TGTGCCAGCAGCTTAGGAATAGACAATGAGCAGTTCTTC
TRBJ2-1 - many TRBV6-5 13 CASSYGGYNEQFF TGTGCCAGCAGTTACGGCGGATACAATGAGCAGTTCTTC
TRBJ2-1 TRBD2 few TRBV28 14 CASSQTSGRNEQFF TGTGCCAGCAGCCAGACTAGCGGGAGGAATGAGCAGTTCTTC
TRBJ2-7 TRBD1 few TRBV27 21 CASSFYRANGTGTYHLYEQYF TGTGCCAGCAGTTTTTATAGGGCCAACGGGACAGGCACTTACCACCTCTACGAGCAGTACTTC
TRBJ1-2 - few TRBV6-5 17 CASSYILTSGSSYGYTF TGTGCCAGCAGTTACATCCTTACATCCGGCTCCAGCTATGGCTACACCTTC
TRBJ1-1 - many TRBV12-3/TRBV12-4 13 CASSRGLNTEAFF TGTGCCAGCAGTCGGGGGCTGAACACTGAAGCTTTCTTT
TRBJ2-4 - - TRBV2 13 CASTTTGKNIQYF TGTGCCAGCACAACGACAGGCAAAAACATTCAGTACTTC
TRBJ2-1 TRBD1 - TRBV28 21 CASTPPKTGQGVQRLSNEQFF TGTGCCAGCACCCCACCGAAGACGGGACAGGGCGTCCAGCGGCTTTCCAATGAGCAGTTCTTC
TRBJ2-1 TRBD1 - TRBV11-1 19 CASSHPGQGTGQDHNEQFF TGTGCCAGCAGCCACCCCGGACAGGGAACGGGACAAGACCACAATGAGCAGTTCTTC
TRBJ2-4 - few TRBV4-2 14 CASSAAGQKNIQYF TGTGCCAGCAGCGCCGCGGGACAGAAAAACATTCAGTACTTC
TRBJ1-4 - many TRBV5-6 14 CASSLGPANEKLFF TGTGCCAGCAGCCTCGGACCGGCTAATGAAAAACTGTTTTTT
TRBJ2-2 - few TRBV3-1 14 CATGLVTNTGELFF TGTGCCACAGGACTGGTTACGAACACCGGGGAGCTGTTTTTT
TRBJ2-3 - - TRBV20-1 15 CSARASGGRSDTQYF TGCAGTGCTAGAGCCTCGGGGGGCAGGTCAGATACGCAGTATTTT
TRBJ1-2 - - TRBV30 17 CAWSPFGRQSGGYGYTF TGTGCCTGGAGCCCATTCGGGAGACAATCTGGAGGCTATGGCTACACCTTC
TRBJ2-5 TRBD2 few TRBV4-3 16 CASSRNTLAARETQYF TGCGCCAGCAGCCGGAATACACTAGCGGCTAGGGAGACCCAGTACTTC
TRBJ2-5 TRBD2 - TRBV7-9 14 CASSRGGVDETQYF TGTGCCAGCAGCCGGGGGGGAGTCGACGAGACCCAGTACTTC
TRBJ2-5 TRBD2 once TRBV5-1 14 CASSWAGVGETQYF TGCGCCAGCAGCTGGGCGGGGGTCGGGGAGACCCAGTACTTC
TRBJ2-7 - - TRBV5-1 16 CASSLAWETDLYEQYF TGCGCCAGCAGCTTGGCCTGGGAGACGGACCTCTACGAGCAGTACTTC
TRBJ2-3 - - TRBV20-1 11 CSALPSDTQYF TGCAGTGCTCTCCCATCAGATACGCAGTATTTT
TRBJ1-1 TRBD1 few TRBV4-3 16 CASSQDPGGRGTEAFF TGCGCCAGCAGCCAAGATCCAGGGGGAAGAGGCACTGAAGCTTTCTTT
TRBJ2-7 - few TRBV6-5 15 CASSYAFGGTYEQYF TGTGCCAGCAGTTACGCTTTCGGGGGTACGTACGAGCAGTACTTC
TRBJ2-2 TRBD1 - TRBV20-1 15 CSARKERQGTGELFF TGCAGTGCTAGGAAAGAGAGACAGGGGACCGGGGAGCTGTTTTTT
TRBJ2-5 TRBD1 few TRBV7-9 15 CASSFLGQGDVAQYF TGTGCCAGCAGCTTTCTTGGACAGGGGGATGTGGCCCAGTACTTC
TRBJ1-5 - - TRBV20-1 12 CSVGASNQPQHF TGCAGTGTGGGGGCGAGCAATCAGCCCCAGCATTTT
TRBJ2-1 TRBD2 few TRBV12-3/TRBV12-4 17 CASRPTTSGLSYNEQFF TGTGCCAGCAGACCCACCACTAGCGGCCTTTCCTACAATGAGCAGTTCTTC
TRBJ2-5 - - TRBV10-3 12 CAISDPAGTQYF TGTGCCATCAGTGACCCGGCGGGGACCCAGTACTTC
TRBJ2-7 - - TRBV3-1 13 CASKYASSYEQYF TGTGCCAGCAAGTATGCAAGCTCCTACGAGCAGTACTTC
TRBJ2-5 - - TRBV29-1 12 CSVAADRETQYF TGCAGCGTTGCGGCAGATCGTGAGACCCAGTACTTC
TRBJ2-1 TRBD2 few TRBV15 17 CATSRVASGGFYNEQFF TGTGCCACCAGCAGAGTGGCTAGCGGGGGGTTCTACAATGAGCAGTTCTTC
TRBJ2-3 - - TRBV12-3/TRBV12-4 13 CASSFFGTDTQYF TGTGCCAGCAGTTTCTTTGGCACAGATACGCAGTATTTT
TRBJ2-1 - few TRBV7-6 13 CASSFSQSNEQFF TGTGCCAGCAGCTTTTCGCAGAGCAATGAGCAGTTCTTC
TRBJ1-2 - - TRBV7-2 13 CASSRNSNYGYTF TGTGCCAGCAGCCGTAATTCTAACTATGGCTACACCTTC
TRBJ2-2 TRBD2 - TRBV20-1 15 CSASSGGAFTGELFF TGCAGTGCTAGTAGCGGGGGGGCGTTCACCGGGGAGCTGTTTTTT
TRBJ2-3 TRBD2 many TRBV7-2 18 CASSLARLAGGSTDTQYF TGTGCCAGCAGCTTAGCCCGTCTAGCGGGAGGCTCCACAGATACGCAGTATTTT
TRBJ2-1 TRBD2 few TRBV9 15 CASSVGGRFNNEQFF TGTGCCAGCAGCGTAGGCGGGAGATTCAACAATGAGCAGTTCTTC
TRBJ2-3 - few TRBV21-1 16 CASSKVIRLRTDTQYF TGTGCCAGCAGCAAAGTTATTAGACTACGCACAGATACGCAGTATTTT
TRBJ1-2 TRBD1 - TRBV29-1 13 CSVWTGTLESYTF TGCAGCGTTTGGACAGGGACCCTTGAGAGCTACACCTTC
TRBJ2-5 TRBD2 - TRBV5-5 16 CASSIRLAGGPVTQYF TGTGCCAGCAGCATACGACTAGCGGGGGGGCCGGTGACCCAGTACTTC